Given below is one TCR beta chain in context. There are a few counts of this clonotype. Its antigen specificity is not known. Per-nucleotide qualities are absent, and no much larger clonotype sits a single base away. This sample was taken from a study of response to subunit inactivated influenza vaccine (dated by TCRdb to between 2017 and 2018). As for the study more broadly: To follow how T cells responded to a trivalent subunit inactivated influenza vaccine, the researchers relied on deep quantitative profiling of the T cell receptor repertoire. General findings and caveats noted by the study authors: The authors proposed that each seasonal influenza vaccination may bring in only a limited number of new T cells.

To prepare the library, RT-PCR was applied. Sequencing took place on an Illumina HiSeq 2500. TCRdb trimmed public reads at Q25 via fastp, called clones via MiXCR and kept in-frame beta chains. Each entry is one CDR3 protein sequence, shown with its most common DNA and genes. Within this sample are approximately 290,000 distinct CDR3 sequences, with 20% to 25% of them counted one time only. Jointly, the top ten make up 10% of the sample. The sequencing used PBMCs from blood, collected roughly 20 months after vaccination. The receptor was derived from a man aged 45-69 years who received an inactivated influenza vaccine. Donor details come from another sample of the same person, matched by shared clones.

The CDR3 sequence is CASSYRSTSGGTYSYEQYF. The sequence in DNA is TGTGCCAGCAGTTACCGATCTACTAGCGGGGGGACTTACTCCTACGAGCAGTACTTC. The V gene is TRBV6-5 and the J gene is TRBJ2-7; 12 bases in the junction line up with TRBD2. CDR1 and CDR2, looked up from the germline V gene, are MNHEY and SVGAGI. V loses 2 bases at its end and J loses 0 bases; junction bases beyond the gene matches: 11. The CDR3 has 19 amino acids, counting the end cysteine and phenylalanine. This entry keeps only the CDR3 DNA: 57 bases, framed from base 1.